One sample yielded the 22 T cell receptor beta chains listed below, sequenced in a study of naive and memory T cell subsets. Four PCR rounds used nested alpha and beta constant region primers plus the SP2 primer. TCRdb used MiXCR to reprocess the 5' RACE reads, holding one entry per CDR3 protein. The sample consists of tens of thousands of distinct CDR3 sequences, around 7.3% of them appearing once. The library had UMIs added by 3' ligation of an oligonucleotide to TCR cDNA. All receptors come from a female donor in good health.

This clonotype was observed many times. The chain has TRBV5-1 and TRBJ1-2, with 7 bases lining up with TRBD1. V trimming: 0 bases; J trimming: 4 bases; junction bases outside the gene matches: 3. Germline V gene data show CDR1 as SGHRS and CDR2 as YFSETQ. CDR3 length: 14 amino acids. Here the CDR3 DNA reads TGCGCCAGCAGCTTGGGACAGGGAATCTATGGCTACACCTTC. This gives the protein CASSLGQGIYGYTF.

This clonotype was seen many times. This chain links TRBV7-9 with TRBJ1-1; D possibly corresponds to TRBD1 (5 bases). Per germline, CDR1 SEHNR and CDR2 FQNEAQ (reference sequence). The CDR3 runs to 14 residues. V was clipped by 6 bases and J by 4 bases, with 15 bases between them. The CDR3 DNA is TGTGCCAGCAGGGGAGACAGCGGGGGCACTGAAGCTTTCTTT. Its translation is CASRGDSGGTEAFF.

This clonotype appeared many times. The chain is built from TRBV20-1 and TRBJ1-1; TRBD1 might be the D (6 bases). Germline loops: CDR1 DFQATT, CDR2 SNEGSKA (reference sequence). This CDR3 spans 15 amino acids. V lost 3 bases and J 4 bases, leaving 18 bases between the germline ends. Here the CDR3 reads CSASEAAGASTEAFF. The DNA of the CDR3 is TGCAGTGCTAGTGAAGCGGCAGGGGCATCCACTGAAGCTTTCTTT.

CDR3: CAIRTPGLAAGELFF. The CDR3 DNA sequence: TGTGCCATCAGGACCCCGGGACTAGCGGCCGGGGAGCTGTTTTTT. The V call is TRBV10-3, the J call TRBJ2-2, with 11 bases lining up with TRBD2. Trimming took 6 bases from V and 6 from J; bases not matched to a gene: 6. This CDR3 region has 15 residues. Germline CDR1 is ENHRY and CDR2 is SYGVKD.

The chain employs TRBV11-1 and TRBJ2-3; TRBD1 aligns across 8 bases. Trimming removed 5 bases from V and 5 bases from J; junction bases left unmatched: 6. The CDR3 loop spans 14 amino acids. Per germline, CDR1 SGHAT and CDR2 FQDESV (reference sequence). The CDR3, as DNA: TGTGCCAGCAGCCAGGACAGGGTGCAAGATACGCAGTATTTT. It translates to CASSQDRVQDTQYF.

In its sample, this clonotype was seen a few times. The chain uses TRBV20-1 and TRBJ2-2; TRBD2 matches at 10 bases. The V and J ends lost 1 base and 6 bases, in that order; junction bases with no gene match: 2. The germline V gene encodes CDR1 DFQATT and CDR2 SNEGSKA (reference sequence). This CDR3 is built from 14 residues. In nucleotides, the CDR3 is TGCAGTGCTAGAGTAGGGACTAGCGCCGGGGAGCTGTTTTTT. Its protein is CSARVGTSAGELFF.

The chain couples TRBV25-1 to TRBJ2-1, with 7 bases fitting TRBD2. CDR1 is MGHDK and CDR2 is SYGVNS in the germline V gene. J was trimmed by 1 base and V by 8 bases; bases with no gene match: 5. The CDR3 extends over 14 amino acids. CDR3 sequence (DNA): TGTGCCAGCCGAGGAGCGGGGTCCTACAATGAGCAGTTCTTC. Protein product: CASRGAGSYNEQFF. Variable domain in full (rest from reference TRBV25-1 and TRBJ2-1): EADIYQTPRYLVIGTGKKITLECSQTMGHDKMYWYQQDPGMELHLIHYSYGVNSTEKGDLSSESTVSRIRTEHFPLTLESARPSHTSQYLCASRGAGSYNEQFFGPGTRLTVL.

This clonotype was observed at least ten times. V gene TRBV29-1 combines with J gene TRBJ2-1; maybe TRBD1 (6 bases). Germline V gives CDR1 SQVTM, CDR2 ANQGSEA. This CDR3 has 13 residues. V was clipped by 4 bases and J by 4 bases, with 11 bases between them. The CDR3 sequence: CSVGDRRYNEQFF. CDR3 nucleotides: TGCAGCGTTGGTGACAGGAGATACAATGAGCAGTTCTTC.

This clonotype occurred a few times. This sequence joins TRBV9 and TRBJ2-3; no definite D call. This CDR3 spans 14 amino acids. CDR1 is SGDLS and CDR2 is YYNGEE in the germline V gene. V was shortened by 4 bases and J by 0 bases, with 9 bases between the two germline ends. In nucleotides, the CDR3 is TGTGCCAGCAGCTACGAAGTTAGCACAGATACGCAGTATTTT. As protein: CASSYEVSTDTQYF.

This clonotype was detected many times. J is TRBJ1-4 and V is TRBV9, with TRBD1 matching over 7 bases. CDR1 is SGDLS and CDR2 is YYNGEE in the germline V gene. The J segment lost 8 bases and the V segment lost 4 bases, leaving 11 bases of the junction unmatched. The CDR3 length is 15 residues. CDR3 sequence (DNA): TGTGCCAGCAGCCCCGCAGGGGGGTCACGAGAAAAACTGTTTTTT. This translates into CASSPAGGSREKLFF.

This clonotype has just a few counts. The rearrangement links TRBV13 to TRBJ1-2; TRBD1 agrees at 9 bases. Germline V gives CDR1 PRHDT, CDR2 FYEKMQ (reference sequence). CDR3 length: 16 residues. V lost 4 bases, J lost 6 bases, and 12 bases stayed unmatched. The CDR3 nucleotides are TGTGCCAGCAGCTCGCTGGAGGACAGGGGAATCAATGGCTACACCTTC. Protein product: CASSSLEDRGINGYTF.

This chain links TRBV9 with TRBJ2-2; the D gene could be TRBD1 or TRBD2 (5 bases each). Trimming took 2 bases from V and 4 from J, leaving 9 bases between them. The length of the CDR3 is 14 residues. Germline lookup yields CDR1 SGDLS and CDR2 YYNGEE. The CDR3 sequence is CASSVIGGTGELFF. The CDR3 DNA reads as TGTGCCAGCAGCGTTATTGGGGGCACCGGGGAGCTGTTTTTT. Complete variable domain (other parts from reference TRBV9 and TRBJ2-2): DSGVTQTPKHLITATGQRVTLRCSPRSGDLSVYWYQQSLDQGLQFLIQYYNGEERAKGNILERFSAQQFPDLHSELNLSSLELGDSALYFCASSVIGGTGELFFGEGSRLTVL.

This clonotype was recorded a few times. This sequence joins TRBV2 and TRBJ2-5, with D unresolved. The CDR3 runs to 11 residues. Per the germline V gene, CDR1 is SNHLY and CDR2 is FYNNEI. The V and J ends lost 8 bases and 3 bases respectively, with 7 bases between them. Here the CDR3 DNA reads TGTGCCAGCTCGGTGGAAGAGACCCAGTACTTC. It translates to CASSVEETQYF.

This clonotype was seen at least ten times. This chain connects TRBV20-1 to TRBJ2-7; no clear D. This CDR3 has 14 amino acids. V lost 3 bases and J 4 bases, leaving 16 bases between the germline ends. The germline gives CDR1 DFQATT, CDR2 SNEGSKA (reference sequence). Here the CDR3 DNA reads TGCAGTGCTAGGTTTCTCCTAGGGCTATACGAGCAGTACTTC. This translates into CSARFLLGLYEQYF.

This clonotype was counted ten times or more. The rearrangement joins TRBV5-1 to TRBJ1-1, with a weak D call TRBD1 (6 bases). Germline V gives CDR1 SGHRS, CDR2 YFSETQ. V was pared by 1 base and J by 3 bases, with 13 bases between. The CDR3 runs 15 residues. DNA of the CDR3: TGCGCCAGCAGCTTGTCTCAGGGGAAGGACACTGAAGCTTTCTTT. It specifies CASSLSQGKDTEAFF.

This clonotype was counted a few times. The V and J genes are TRBV20-1 and TRBJ2-7; 7 bases are a match to TRBD1. Trimming removed 5 bases from V and 5 bases from J; junction bases left unmatched: 15. Germline V gene sequence: CDR1 DFQATT, CDR2 SNEGSKA (reference sequence). CDR3 size: 15 residues. CDR3 nucleotides: TGCAGTGCTGTTTCACCCGACAGGGTGTCCCACGAGCAGTACTTC. It specifies CSAVSPDRVSHEQYF.

This clonotype was found a few times. V gene TRBV28 combines with J gene TRBJ1-4, with 8 positions matching TRBD1. J gave up 8 bases and V 4 bases, and 9 bases lay outside the gene matches. Looked up from germline, CDR1 is MDHEN and CDR2 is SYDVKM. CDR3 size: 15 residues. The CDR3 DNA reads TGTGCCAGCAGTTCCACCGGGACAGGATACGAAAAACTGTTTTTT. Its protein product is CASSSTGTGYEKLFF.

V usage is TRBV20-1 and J usage is TRBJ2-1; 14 bases align to TRBD2. Trimming removed 5 bases from V and 5 bases from J; junction bases left unmatched: 8. This CDR3 comprises 16 residues. Per germline, CDR1 DFQATT and CDR2 SNEGSKA (reference sequence). The CDR3 DNA is TGCAGTGCTCTGACTAGCGGGGGGGCATTCAACAATGAGCAGTTCTTC. Residues: CSALTSGGAFNNEQFF.

In regard to this clonotype: The germline gene is not matched at one end of the junction; a read error may be the cause. V is TRBV11-1 and J is TRBJ1-1; TRBD1 matches 9 bases. The CDR3 totals 14 residues. Germline CDR1 and CDR2: SGHAT and FQDESV (reference sequence). CDR3 in amino acids: CASSLRTGDTEALF. The CDR3 nucleotides are TGTGCCAGCAGTCTTCGGACAGGGGACACTGAAGCTCTCTTT.

V gene TRBV18 combines with J gene TRBJ2-7; D unclear. Germline V gives CDR1 KGHSH, CDR2 LQKENI. Trimming removed 1 base from V and 2 bases from J, with 9 bases in between. This CDR3 has 14 residues. As DNA, the CDR3 is TGTGCCAGCTCACCACGTCCAGAAGCCTACGAGCAGTACTTC. Residues: CASSPRPEAYEQYF.

The V gene is TRBV11-2, the J gene TRBJ2-7, with D hard to call. The CDR3 is 12 residues long. V lost 5 bases and J 5 bases, leaving 10 bases between the germline ends. Germline assignment: CDR1 SGHAT and CDR2 FQNNGV. The CDR3 spells CASSLAPHEQYF. The CDR3 bases are TGTGCCAGCAGCCTGGCACCCCACGAGCAGTACTTC.

J is TRBJ1-6 and V is TRBV16; 10 nucleotides match TRBD1. The CDR3 consists of 15 residues. Germline trimming cut 3 bases from V and 9 bases from J; bases unmatched to any gene: 5. Germline V gene lookup returns CDR1 KGHSY and CDR2 FQNENV. CDR3 nucleotides: TGTGCCAGCAGCCACGCCGACAGGGGGCTTTCACCCCTCCACTTT. Protein product: CASSHADRGLSPLHF.